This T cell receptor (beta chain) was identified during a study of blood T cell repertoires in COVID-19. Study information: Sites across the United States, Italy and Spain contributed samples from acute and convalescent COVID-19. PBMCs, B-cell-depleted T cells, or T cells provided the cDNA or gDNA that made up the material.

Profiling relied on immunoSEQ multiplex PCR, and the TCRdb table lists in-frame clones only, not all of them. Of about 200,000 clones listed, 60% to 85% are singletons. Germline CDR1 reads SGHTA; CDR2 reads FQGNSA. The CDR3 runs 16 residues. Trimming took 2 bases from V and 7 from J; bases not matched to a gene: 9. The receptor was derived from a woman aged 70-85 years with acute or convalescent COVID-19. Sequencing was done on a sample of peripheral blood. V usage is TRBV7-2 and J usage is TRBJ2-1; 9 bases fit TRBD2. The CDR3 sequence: CASSLWASGVLNEQFF. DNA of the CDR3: TGTGCCAGCAGCTTATGGGCTAGCGGGGTCCTGAATGAGCAGTTCTTC.